Following are 13 T cell receptor beta chains from one sample sequenced in a study of beta chain features in type 1 diabetes. Study-level findings and limits: The study found moderately but significantly shorter TCRB CDR3s in all four CD4+ subsets of Type 1 diabetes patients.

The study reverse transcribed the entire isolated RNA, so it sequenced expressed TCRB transcripts. Sequencing used immunoSEQ multiplex PCR; TCRdb keeps in-frame clones, though not all of them. In the table there are a few hundred thousand clones, 9.6% of which are singletons. No antigen has been identified for these receptors. The sample taken for sequencing was central memory CD4+ T cells from blood. The receptors were sampled from a man aged 25 to 40 with type 1 diabetes.

The J gene is TRBJ1-5, the V gene TRBV19, with TRBD1 identical over 8 bases. Germline CDR1 and CDR2: LNHDA and SQIVND (reference sequence). The CDR3 has 13 amino acids. J was trimmed by 7 bases and V by 5 bases; bases with no gene match: 4. The CDR3 loop is CASSVAGGQPQHF. CDR3 coding DNA: TGTGCCAGTAGTGTTGCAGGGGGCCAGCCCCAGCATTTT.

The CDR3 reads CASSVNPPAGGNTDTQYF. Here the CDR3 DNA reads TGTGCCAGCAGCGTAAATCCCCCAGCGGGAGGGAACACAGATACGCAGTATTTT. The rearrangement uses TRBV9 and TRBJ2-3, with 10 bases that match TRBD2. V shed 1 base, J shed 2 bases, and the junction held 10 bases outside the gene matches. This CDR3 region has 18 residues. Germline CDR1 is SGDLS and CDR2 is YYNGEE.

This clone was recorded many times. The rearrangement uses TRBV25-1 and TRBJ2-4, with 9 bases identical to TRBD1. CDR3 length equals 14 residues. The germline V gene has CDR1 MGHDK and CDR2 SYGVNS. Trimming took 3 bases from V and 8 from J; bases not matched to a gene: 5. The CDR3 is CASSDRDRADIQYF. The CDR3 coding sequence is TGTGCCAGCAGTGACCGGGACAGGGCTGACATTCAGTACTTC.

This clone was detected only a few times. This chain uses TRBV6-5 with TRBJ2-5; TRBD2 matches at 8 bases. The germline V gene encodes CDR1 MNHEY and CDR2 SVGAGI. The CDR3 is 15 residues long. V dropped 6 bases and J dropped 0; count of bases not matched to a gene: 6. DNA of the CDR3: TGTGCCAGCAGCCCTCGGGAGGGATACCAAGAGACCCAGTACTTC. It yields the protein CASSPREGYQETQYF.

The table lists this clone with many counts. The rearrangement links TRBV7-9 to TRBJ1-1; no firm D call. CDR1 is SEHNR, CDR2 FQNEAQ, per germline (reference sequence). The CDR3 loop spans 12 amino acids. Trimming took 3 bases from V and 0 from J, leaving 2 bases between them. As DNA, the CDR3 is TGTGCCAGCAGCTTCATGAACACTGAAGCTTTCTTT. Its protein product is CASSFMNTEAFF.

This clone was observed a few times. The sample holds other DNA sequences that translate to the same CDR3. The rearrangement joins TRBV5-1 to TRBJ2-1; D might be TRBD1 or TRBD2, each matching 5 bases. This CDR3 region has 16 residues. CDR1 SGHRS and CDR2 YFSETQ come from the germline V gene. The V gene lost 4 bases and the J gene lost 0 bases, with 14 bases spanning the gap. In nucleotides, the CDR3 is TGCGCCAGCAGCCTCCTCGGGGCGATCTCCTACAATGAGCAGTTCTTC. Translation gives CASSLLGAISYNEQFF.

The chain employs TRBV7-3 and TRBJ1-2; 7 nucleotides line up with TRBD1. V lost 2 bases to trimming and J lost 7 bases; unmatched junction nucleotides: 4. Germline lookup yields CDR1 SGHTA and CDR2 FQGTGA. The CDR3 totals 13 residues. CDR3 residues: CASSLLGTVGYTF. CDR3 coding DNA: TGTGCCAGCAGCTTATTGGGGACAGTTGGCTACACCTTC.

On this clone itself: At the DNA level, this CDR3 is encoded by other sequences in the same sample as well. V gene TRBV5-1 combines with J gene TRBJ2-7; TRBD1 agrees at 9 bases. V lost 2 bases, J lost 4 bases, and 7 bases stayed unmatched. The length of the CDR3 is 15 residues. Germline CDR1 reads SGHRS; CDR2 reads YFSETQ. CDR3 bases: TGCGCCAGCAGCTTAGGCGGGACAGGGACATACGAGCAGTACTTC. Translation gives CASSLGGTGTYEQYF.

This clone was picked up a small number of times. The same CDR3 also results from other DNA sequences found in this sample. The chain employs TRBV5-1 and TRBJ1-3; D gene uncertain. This CDR3 has 13 amino acids. CDR1 and CDR2 (germline): SGHRS, YFSETQ. The V end lost 7 bases, the J end lost 2 bases, and 10 bases lay between the germline ends. CDR3 residues: CASSLGTGNTIYF. DNA of the CDR3: TGCGCCAGCTCCCTAGGCACTGGAAACACCATATATTTT. The full variable domain, with the rest looked up from reference TRBV5-1 and TRBJ1-3, is KAGVTQTPRYLIKTRGQQVTLSCSPISGHRSVSWYQQTPGQGLQFLFEYFSETQRNKGNFPGRFSGRQFSNSRSEMNVSTLELGDSALYLCASSLGTGNTIYFGEGSWLTVV.

The rearrangement joins TRBV6-1 to TRBJ2-1; D possibly corresponds to TRBD2 (5 bases). V lost 2 bases to trimming and J lost 9 bases, with 14 bases between them. The CDR3 consists of 14 residues. The germline V gene encodes CDR1 MNHNS and CDR2 SASEGT. CDR3 DNA sequence: TGTGCCAGCAGTGAACTAGCAGCCTTGGGTGAGCAGTTCTTC. Translation gives CASSELAALGEQFF.

V gene TRBV29-1 combines with J gene TRBJ1-2; tentative D call: TRBD1 (5 bases). Germline lookup yields CDR1 SQVTM and CDR2 ANQGSEA. Trimming removed 5 bases from V and 7 bases from J, with 17 bases in between. The CDR3 length is 13 residues. CDR3 loop: CSVTYRDRGGYTF. The CDR3 DNA follows: TGCAGCGTTACCTACAGAGACAGAGGTGGCTACACCTTC.

In its sample, this clone was seen a few times. The rearrangement uses TRBV5-4 and TRBJ2-3; D is undetermined. Trimming took 4 bases from V and 6 from J, leaving 15 bases between them. The germline gives CDR1 SGHNT, CDR2 YYREEE (reference sequence). CDR3 size: 14 residues. CDR3 DNA: TGTGCCAGCAGCCCCCAAGGACCCTCGGATACGCAGTATTTT. This translates into CASSPQGPSDTQYF. The complete variable domain, with remaining parts taken from reference TRBV5-4 and TRBJ2-3, reads ETGVTQSPTHLIKTRGQQVTLRCSSQSGHNTVSWYQQALGQGPQFIFQYYREEENGRGNFPPRFSGLQFPNYSSELNVNALELDDSALYLCASSPQGPSDTQYFGPGTRLTVL.

The chain recombines TRBV18 with TRBJ2-7, with D perhaps TRBD1 or TRBD2 (7 bases each). Germline V gene data show CDR1 as KGHSH and CDR2 as LQKENI. The V gene lost 3 bases and the J gene lost 5 bases, with 14 bases spanning the gap. The CDR3 runs to 14 residues. The CDR3 DNA reads as TGTGCCAGCTCACCCCAGGGGGGGGAAAACGAGCAGTACTTC. It specifies CASSPQGGENEQYF. The full variable domain, with the rest looked up from reference TRBV18 and TRBJ2-7, is NAGVMQNPRHLVRRRGQEARLRCSPMKGHSHVYWYRQLPEEGLKFMVYLQKENIIDESGMPKERFSAEFPKEGPSILRIQQVVRGDSAAYFCASSPQGGENEQYFGPGTRLTVT.